This is a list of T cell receptor beta chains from one sample in a study of T-cell reconstitution after alpha-beta-depleted transplantation in children. TCRdb redid the calling of the PCR reads with MiXCR, one entry per CDR3 protein. The table lists roughly 100,000 distinct CDR3 sequences, around 5.9% of them singletons. The sample in question was PBMCs, mostly from graft donor cells, obtained 60 days after TCRalphabeta/CD19-depleted stem cell transplant. Receptors were obtained from a female patient under 10 years old who had a stem cell transplant for Fanconi anemia, so the T cells may come from the graft donor. The CDR3 runs from the conserved cysteine through the conserved F or W. The D gene is left open where the match is weak. Not every row has a clone size; where given, it reads once, few, many or a size class.

TRBV29-1	TRBJ2-3	.	many	CSVEDLRRTTDTQYF	TGCAGCGTTGAAGATCTTCGGCGCACCACAGATACGCAGTATTTT
TRBV5-1	TRBJ2-7	TRBD1	.	CASSLGTGGYSYEQYF	TGCGCCAGCAGCTTGGGGACAGGGGGCTACTCCTACGAGCAGTACTTC
TRBV18	TRBJ2-1	TRBD1	many	CASSPRTGGTFF	TGTGCCAGCTCACCAAGGACAGGGGGAACGTTCTTC
TRBV14	TRBJ2-2	.	many	CASSPIYTGELFF	TGTGCCAGCAGCCCGATCTACACCGGGGAGCTGTTTTTT
TRBV5-1	TRBJ2-7	TRBD1	many	CASSSPGTGQYEQYF	TGCGCCAGCAGCTCGCCCGGGACAGGGCAATACGAGCAGTACTTC
TRBV20-1	TRBJ1-2	TRBD1	many	CSARDPGQLYGYTF	TGCAGTGCTAGAGATCCGGGACAGCTCTATGGCTACACCTTC
TRBV21-1	TRBJ2-4	.	many	CASSKVPQGKTKNIQYF	TGTGCCAGCAGCAAAGTACCACAGGGAAAGACCAAAAACATTCAGTACTTC
TRBV5-1	TRBJ2-5	.	many	CASSLGRYRGAETQYF	TGCGCCAGCAGCTTGGGACGGTATCGGGGGGCGGAGACCCAGTACTTC
TRBV3-1	TRBJ1-1	.	.	CASSQVGGNTEAFF	TGTGCCAGCAGCCAGGTGGGGGGGAACACTGAAGCTTTCTTT
TRBV20-1	TRBJ2-1	.	many	CSGGGNYNEQFF	TGCAGTGGAGGCGGGAACTACAATGAGCAGTTCTTC
TRBV20-1	TRBJ2-7	.	few	CSASQPWGRSTTYEQYF	TGCAGTGCTAGTCAACCGTGGGGGCGATCAACTACCTACGAGCAGTACTTC
TRBV5-1	TRBJ1-1	.	few	CASSPVGGAVNTEAFF	TGCGCCAGCAGCCCGGTAGGGGGGGCGGTGAACACTGAAGCTTTCTTT
TRBV7-9	TRBJ2-7	.	many	CASSPPSLSYEQYF	TGTGCCAGCAGCCCCCCTAGCCTGTCCTACGAGCAGTACTTC
TRBV4-2	TRBJ2-2	.	few	CASSRPSAPTNTGELFF	TGTGCCAGCAGCCGACCTTCGGCTCCCACGAACACCGGGGAGCTGTTTTTT
TRBV29-1	TRBJ2-3	.	many	CSGRGGNTDTQYF	TGCAGCGGACGAGGTGGGAACACAGATACGCAGTATTTT
TRBV5-1	TRBJ2-1	.	many	CASSLGDSFFF	TGCGCCAGCAGCTTAGGAGACTCCTTTTTCTTC
TRBV18	TRBJ2-3	.	few	CASSPRGAMRDTQYF	TGTGCCAGCTCACCACGGGGGGCTATGAGGGATACGCAGTATTTT
TRBV5-6	TRBJ2-3	.	few	CASMVSMGDTQYF	TGTGCCAGCATGGTCAGTATGGGGGATACGCAGTATTTT
TRBV5-1	TRBJ2-5	.	.	CASSLSNYGYQETQYF	TGCGCCAGCAGCTTGAGTAATTACGGCTACCAAGAGACCCAGTACTTC
TRBV9	TRBJ2-7	.	many	CASSPYRDRPYEQYF	TGTGCCAGCAGCCCCTACCGTGACAGACCCTACGAGCAGTACTTC
TRBV30	TRBJ1-5	TRBD1	few	CACDTGGNQPQHF	TGTGCCTGCGACACAGGGGGCAATCAGCCCCAGCATTTT
TRBV18	TRBJ1-5	TRBD1	many	CASSPTGDQPQHF	TGTGCCAGCTCACCGACAGGGGATCAGCCCCAGCATTTT
TRBV11-1	TRBJ2-5	.	.	CASSGARETQYF	TGTGCCAGCTCGGGTGCGCGAGAGACCCAGTACTTC
TRBV7-8	TRBJ2-5	.	many	CASSFGSNQETQYF	TGTGCCAGCAGCTTCGGTAGTAACCAAGAGACCCAGTACTTC
TRBV28	TRBJ2-5	.	few	CASSFRRETQYF	TGTGCCAGCAGTTTTAGAAGAGAGACCCAGTACTTC
TRBV2	TRBJ2-7	.	.	CASSENVNSYEQYF	TGTGCCAGCAGTGAGAACGTTAACTCCTACGAGCAGTACTTC
TRBV29-1	TRBJ1-2	.	few	CSVQGGDGYTF	TGCAGCGTACAGGGAGGAGATGGCTACACCTTC
TRBV5-1	TRBJ2-7	TRBD2	many	CASSSGLAGFDEQYF	TGCGCCAGCAGCTCAGGACTAGCGGGATTCGACGAGCAGTACTTC
TRBV28	TRBJ2-1	.	many	CASSLRASDGLLYNEQFF	TGTGCCAGCAGTTTACGGGCTTCCGACGGGCTACTCTACAATGAGCAGTTCTTC
TRBV28	TRBJ2-7	.	many	CASSPGTPYEQYF	TGTGCCAGCAGTCCTGGGACTCCTTACGAGCAGTACTTC
TRBV18	TRBJ1-6	.	.	CASSPVGSYNSPLHF	TGTGCCAGCTCACCGGTAGGATCCTATAATTCACCCCTCCACTTT
TRBV30	TRBJ1-5	TRBD1	many	CALGRRTGSQNQPQHF	TGTGCCTTAGGCCGGAGGACAGGGTCCCAAAATCAGCCCCAGCATTTT
TRBV28	TRBJ2-5	.	many	CASSIGHTQETQYF	TGTGCCAGCAGCATAGGACATACCCAAGAGACCCAGTACTTC
TRBV3-1	TRBJ2-7	.	many	CASSRGDGYEQYF	TGTGCCAGCAGCAGGGGGGACGGCTACGAGCAGTACTTC
TRBV7-2	TRBJ2-1	.	.	CASSSLNFF	TGTGCCAGCAGCTCGCTAAACTTCTTC
TRBV5-1	TRBJ2-3	TRBD2	many	CASSGWTSGTDTQYF	TGCGCCAGCAGTGGTTGGACTAGCGGCACAGATACGCAGTATTTT
TRBV7-9	TRBJ2-7	TRBD1	.	CASSSRTGVRNEQYF	TGTGCCAGCAGCTCCCGGACAGGGGTGAGGAACGAGCAGTACTTC